Listed here is a single TCR beta chain. Its specific antigen is unknown. Per-base quality was not reported, and no clone a single base away is much larger than it. The sample belongs to a study of T-cell memory formation after mild COVID-19 (dated by TCRdb to about 2021). About the full investigation: TCR sequence clusters from the two donors were largely donor specific. In a couple of donors, T-cell clones that expanded and contracted after mild COVID-19 were followed by sequencing TCRalpha and TCRbeta repertoires longitudinally. The cohort comprised two young, previously healthy adult volunteers, one female and one male.

Ficoll-Paque density gradient centrifugation was the method used to isolate PBMCs. Trimming removed 6 bases from V and 0 bases from J, leaving 9 bases between the germline ends. The CDR3 sequence holds 14 residues, the cysteine and phenylalanine included. Only the CDR3 part of the read is kept: 42 bases, read in frame from the first base. As encoded in the germline V gene, CDR1 is MNHEY while CDR2 is SVGEGT. Here is what the overall study found, with its caveats: Clones contracting from day 15 to 85 had balanced CD4/CD8 phenotypes, while a second wave expanding from day 15 to 37 was biased towards CD4+. Whether the second-wave clones peaking on day 37 were SARS-CoV-2 specific was not confirmed. Contracting CD4+ clones were found mainly in CM and EM memory subsets, while CD8+ clones were enriched in EMRA. The study included only a couple of mild cases, and larger cohorts that include severe cases with pre-infection samples were judged to be necessary. Some responding clones were detected in pre-infection memory, suggesting pre-existing cross-reactive memory T cells joined the SARS-CoV-2 response.

TCRdb lists the instrument as Illumina NovaSeq 6000. Using 5'RACE with constant-segment primers, TCRalpha and TCRbeta cDNA libraries were constructed, with sample barcodes and unique molecular identifiers added in the process. RNA was extracted from every sample with Trizol reagent. Library amplification was performed in two PCR steps, and a second sample barcode and Illumina TruSeq adapters were introduced in the second step. Sequencing of libraries was performed on an Illumina NovaSeq with 2 x 150 bp paired-end reads. Turning to the authors' computational methods: With migec v1.2.7, reads were demultiplexed and then collapsed into UMI-guided consensus sequences. Using mixcr v2.1.11, UMI consensuses were aligned to TRA and TRB V and J templates and then assembled into clonotypes. A clonotype was counted as expanded or contracted only when both edgeR and NoisET called the clonotype significant, with the noise models trained on biological replicates. For edgeR calls, the cutoffs were a false discovery rate-adjusted p below 0.01 and a log2 fold-change threshold of 1. As an exploratory analysis of dynamics, max-normalized trajectories of the 1000 most abundant clonotypes were examined by PCA with hierarchical clustering. Separately sequenced CD4+ and CD8+ repertoires were used to assign a CD4 or CD8 phenotype to each responding clone. The raw public reads went through TCRdb reprocessing: fastp at Q25, MiXCR clone calling, in-frame beta chains kept. Each entry merges the rows of one CDR3 protein and shows their most common DNA and genes. The authors' filters were not applied to this entry. Across this sample there are over 95,000 distinct CDR3 sequences, with around a fifth seen only once. Together, the top ten hold roughly 40% of the sample.

The chain links TRBV6-2 or TRBV6-3 with TRBJ1-5; tentative D gene TRBD1, with 6 bases matching. Sequencing was performed on PBMCs or a T cell subset sorted from them (not recorded which). This receptor was obtained from a man between 18 and 35 years old who had mild COVID-19 (a few samples of this study predate the infection). The sample titles of this study are shuffled in the database, so cell type and time point are left out; the donor was told from shared clones. The nucleotides are TGTGCCAGCAGCCACAGGGCTAGCAATCAGCCCCAGCATTTT. This encodes CASSHRASNQPQHF.